The 9 T cell receptor beta chains given below trace back to one sample, sequenced in a study of human T cells and chemical hapten exposure. TCRdb processed the RACE reads anew with MiXCR; each CDR3 protein has one entry. This table has 340,000 or so distinct CDR3 sequences, around 6.9% appearing once. Noted time point: patch test 1, 2 weeks after DPC sensitization. Treatment indicated: therapeutic diphenylcyclopropenone sensitization with weekly scalp DPC. Sequences were derived from whole blood, sampled in connection with sensitization to the hapten diphenylcyclopropenone (DPC). The origin of the receptors is a woman under 30 with alopecia areata. Some clones in this sample may be carry-over from other donors' samples.

The chain links TRBV6-5 to TRBJ2-1, with no clear D. Germline CDR1 and CDR2: MNHEY and SVGAGI. Trimming cost V 0 bases and J 7 bases, with 7 bases left between them. This CDR3 has 13 amino acids. The CDR3 coding sequence is TGTGCCAGCAGTTACTCATTCGGGAATGAGCAGTTCTTC. Its translation: CASSYSFGNEQFF.

This clonotype has a count of ten or more. The chain employs TRBV5-1 and TRBJ2-5; 7 bases align to TRBD1. The germline CDR1 and CDR2 sequences are SGHRS and YFSETQ. The CDR3 covers 14 residues. Trimming took 7 bases from V and 1 from J; bases not matched to a gene: 7. The CDR3 DNA reads TGCGCCAGCGGACCGACAGGGATCCAAGAGACCCAGTACTTC. Its protein product is CASGPTGIQETQYF.

This clonotype appeared many times. CDR3 residues: CASSQAGDKEKLFF. The DNA for the CDR3 is TGCGCCAGCAGCCAAGCTGGGGATAAGGAAAAACTGTTTTTT. The J gene is TRBJ1-4, the V gene TRBV4-3, with D unclear. Trimming pared 1 base from V and 8 bases from J, leaving 11 bases between. Germline V gives CDR1 LGHNA, CDR2 YSLEER. This CDR3 region has 14 residues.

The chain has TRBV4-3 and TRBJ1-2; weak D call: TRBD1 (6 bases). The CDR3 runs 14 residues. Trimming pared 0 bases from V and 4 bases from J, leaving 9 bases between. The germline V gene encodes CDR1 LGHNA and CDR2 YSLEER. CDR3 bases: TGCGCCAGCAGCCAAGAACAGGGTCTCTATGGCTACACCTTC. Translation gives CASSQEQGLYGYTF.

This clonotype was seen repeatedly, ten times or more. The V and J genes are TRBV10-3 and TRBJ2-1; perhaps D is TRBD1 or TRBD2 (5 bases each). Trimming left V 1 base short and J 6 bases short, with 13 bases between. Germline-derived CDR1 and CDR2 are ENHRY and SYGVKD. The CDR3 has 15 residues. The CDR3 sequence is CAISELLTRGNEQFF. The CDR3 DNA reads TGTGCCATCAGTGAGTTATTAACTAGGGGCAATGAGCAGTTCTTC.

This chain connects TRBV10-3 to TRBJ2-1; TRBD2 aligns across 8 bases. V trimming: 5 bases; J trimming: 1 base; junction bases outside the gene matches: 7. The CDR3 spans 16 residues. Germline values: CDR1 ENHRY, CDR2 SYGVKD. The CDR3 region is CAISPSAGGSYNEQFF. CDR3 DNA: TGTGCCATCAGTCCATCTGCGGGGGGATCCTACAATGAGCAGTTCTTC.

This clonotype came up many times. The chain combines TRBV7-9 with TRBJ2-3, with unresolved D. V lost 0 bases to trimming and J lost 6 bases, with 4 bases between them. This CDR3 is built from 12 residues. From germline, CDR1 is SEHNR and CDR2 FQNEAQ (reference sequence). This CDR3 is CASSLAADTQYF. DNA of the CDR3: TGTGCCAGCAGCTTAGCAGCGGATACGCAGTATTTT.

The chain joins TRBV28 to TRBJ1-1; D gene ambiguous. CDR3 length equals 11 residues. CDR1 and CDR2 (germline): MDHEN, SYDVKM. Between the trimmed V and J ends, which lost 7 bases and 4 bases, there was a span of 7 bases. CDR3 in DNA: TGTGCCAGCACCCAGATCACTGAAGCTTTCTTT. Protein: CASTQITEAFF.

For the CDR3, the DNA is TGTGCCACCAGTGAAACGAGCGGGGGTAAAGATACGCAGTATTTT. Translated: CATSETSGGKDTQYF. The chain has TRBV24-1 and TRBJ2-3; the match to TRBD2 covers 8 bases. CDR3 length equals 15 residues. V shed 4 bases, J shed 5 bases, and the junction held 7 bases outside the gene matches. Germline assignment: CDR1 KGHDR and CDR2 SFDVKD.